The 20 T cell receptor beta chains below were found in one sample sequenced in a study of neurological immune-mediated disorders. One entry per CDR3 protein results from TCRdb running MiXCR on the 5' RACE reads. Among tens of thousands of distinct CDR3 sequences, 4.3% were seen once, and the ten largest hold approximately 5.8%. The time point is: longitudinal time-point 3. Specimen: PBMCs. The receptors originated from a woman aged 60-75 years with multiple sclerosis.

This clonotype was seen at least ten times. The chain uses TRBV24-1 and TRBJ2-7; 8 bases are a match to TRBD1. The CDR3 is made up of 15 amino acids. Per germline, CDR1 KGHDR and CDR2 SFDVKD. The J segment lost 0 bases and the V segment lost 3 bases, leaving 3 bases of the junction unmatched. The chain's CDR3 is CATSDPQGASYEQYF. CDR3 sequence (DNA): TGTGCCACCAGTGATCCTCAGGGGGCCTCCTACGAGCAGTACTTC.

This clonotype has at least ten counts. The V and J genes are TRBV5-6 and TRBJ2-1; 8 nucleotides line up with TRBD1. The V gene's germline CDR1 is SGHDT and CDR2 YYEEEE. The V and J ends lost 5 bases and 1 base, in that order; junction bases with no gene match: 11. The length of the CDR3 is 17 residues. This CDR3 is CASRTQPRGPSYNEQFF. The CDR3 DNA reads TGTGCCAGCAGAACCCAACCCAGGGGGCCTTCCTACAATGAGCAGTTCTTC. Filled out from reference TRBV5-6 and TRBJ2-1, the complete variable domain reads DAGVTQSPTHLIKTRGQQVTLRCSPKSGHDTVSWYQQALGQGPQFIFQYYEEEERQRGNFPDRFSGHQFPNYSSELNVNALLLGDSALYLCASRTQPRGPSYNEQFFGPGTRLTVL.

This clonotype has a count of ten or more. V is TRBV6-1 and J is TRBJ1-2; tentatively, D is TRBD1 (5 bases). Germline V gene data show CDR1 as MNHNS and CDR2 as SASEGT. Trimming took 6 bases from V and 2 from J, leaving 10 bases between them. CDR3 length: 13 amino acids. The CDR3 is CASSRQLNYGYTF. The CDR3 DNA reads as TGTGCCAGCAGCCGACAGCTAAACTATGGCTACACCTTC.

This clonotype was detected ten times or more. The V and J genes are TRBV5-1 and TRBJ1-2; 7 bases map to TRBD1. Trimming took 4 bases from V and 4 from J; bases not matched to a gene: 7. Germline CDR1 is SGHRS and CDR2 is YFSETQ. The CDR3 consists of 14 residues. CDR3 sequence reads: CASSRGPTSYGYTF. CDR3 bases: TGCGCCAGCAGCAGGGGGCCGACCTCCTATGGCTACACCTTC.

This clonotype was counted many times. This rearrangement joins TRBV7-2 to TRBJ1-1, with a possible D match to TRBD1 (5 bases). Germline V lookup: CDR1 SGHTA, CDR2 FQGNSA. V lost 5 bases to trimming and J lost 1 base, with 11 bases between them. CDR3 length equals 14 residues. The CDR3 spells CASSPGLSNTEAFF. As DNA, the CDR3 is TGTGCCAGCAGCCCGGGACTCTCGAACACTGAAGCTTTCTTT.

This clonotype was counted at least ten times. DNA of the CDR3: TGTGCCAGCAGCTTAGCAACAGTACCGAGTGAAAAACTGTTTTTT. Amino acids: CASSLATVPSEKLFF. The V and J genes are TRBV7-9 and TRBJ1-4, with no clear D. Germline assignment: CDR1 SEHNR and CDR2 FQNEAQ (reference sequence). The CDR3 has 15 residues. Trimming left V 0 bases short and J 7 bases short, with 12 bases between.

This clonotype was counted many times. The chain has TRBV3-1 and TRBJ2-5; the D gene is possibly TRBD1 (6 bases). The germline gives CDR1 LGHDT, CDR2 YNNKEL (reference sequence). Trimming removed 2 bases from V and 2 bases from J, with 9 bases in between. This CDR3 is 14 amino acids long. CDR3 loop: CASSQMTGQETQYF. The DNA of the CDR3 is TGTGCCAGCAGCCAAATGACAGGACAAGAGACCCAGTACTTC.

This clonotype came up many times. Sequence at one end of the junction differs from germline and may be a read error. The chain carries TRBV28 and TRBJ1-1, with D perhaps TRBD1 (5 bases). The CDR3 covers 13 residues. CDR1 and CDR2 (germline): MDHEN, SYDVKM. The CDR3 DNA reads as TGTGCCAGCACTTTAGGGGAGAACACTGAAGCTTTCTTT. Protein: CASTLGENTEAFF.

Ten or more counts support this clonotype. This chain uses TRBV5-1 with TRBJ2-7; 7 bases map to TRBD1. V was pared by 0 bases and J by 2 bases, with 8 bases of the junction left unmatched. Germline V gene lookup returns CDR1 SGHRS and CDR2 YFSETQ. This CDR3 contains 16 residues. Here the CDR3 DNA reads TGCGCCAGCAGCTTGGCCCTGCGACAGGGTACCTACGAGCAGTACTTC. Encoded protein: CASSLALRQGTYEQYF.

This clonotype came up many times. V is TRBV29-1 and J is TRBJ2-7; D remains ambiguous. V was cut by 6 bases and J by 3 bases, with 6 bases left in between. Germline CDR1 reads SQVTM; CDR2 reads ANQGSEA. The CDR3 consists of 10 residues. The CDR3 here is CSVRDYEQYF. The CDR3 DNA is TGCAGCGTAAGGGACTACGAGCAGTACTTC.

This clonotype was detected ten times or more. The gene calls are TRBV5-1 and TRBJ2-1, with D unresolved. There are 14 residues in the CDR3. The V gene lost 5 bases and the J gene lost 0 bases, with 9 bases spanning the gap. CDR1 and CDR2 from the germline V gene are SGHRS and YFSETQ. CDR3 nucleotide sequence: TGCGCCAGCAGTGGAGTTAGCTCCTACAATGAGCAGTTCTTC. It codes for CASSGVSSYNEQFF.

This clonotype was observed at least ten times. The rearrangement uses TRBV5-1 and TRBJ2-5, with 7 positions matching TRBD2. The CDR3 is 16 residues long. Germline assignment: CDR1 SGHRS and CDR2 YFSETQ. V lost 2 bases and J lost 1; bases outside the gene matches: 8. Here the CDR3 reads CASSFGSGVTQETQYF. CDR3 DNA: TGCGCCAGCAGCTTTGGCAGCGGGGTCACCCAAGAGACCCAGTACTTC.

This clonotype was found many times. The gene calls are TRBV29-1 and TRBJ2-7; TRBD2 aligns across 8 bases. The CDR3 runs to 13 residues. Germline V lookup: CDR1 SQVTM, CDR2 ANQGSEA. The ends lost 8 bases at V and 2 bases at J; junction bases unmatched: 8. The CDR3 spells CSTGGGIPYEQYF. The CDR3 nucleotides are TGCAGCACCGGGGGGGGAATTCCCTACGAGCAGTACTTC.

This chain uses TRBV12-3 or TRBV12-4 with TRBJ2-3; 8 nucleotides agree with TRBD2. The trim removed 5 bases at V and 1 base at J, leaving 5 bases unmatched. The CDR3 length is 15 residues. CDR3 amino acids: CASSPRAGGTDTQYF. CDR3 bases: TGTGCCAGCAGTCCGAGAGCGGGGGGCACAGATACGCAGTATTTT.

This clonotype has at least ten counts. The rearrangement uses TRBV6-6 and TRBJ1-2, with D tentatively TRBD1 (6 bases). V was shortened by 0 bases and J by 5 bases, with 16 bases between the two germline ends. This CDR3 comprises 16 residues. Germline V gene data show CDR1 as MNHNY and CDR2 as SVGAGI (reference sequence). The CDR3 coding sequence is TGTGCCAGCAGTTACTCGAGTAGTGAGGGGGGTTATGGCTACACCTTC. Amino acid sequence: CASSYSSSEGGYGYTF.

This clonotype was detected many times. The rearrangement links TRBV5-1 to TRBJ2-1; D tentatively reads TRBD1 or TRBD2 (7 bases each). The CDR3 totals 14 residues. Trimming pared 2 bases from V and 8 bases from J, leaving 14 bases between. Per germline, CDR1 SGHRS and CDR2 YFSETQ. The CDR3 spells CASSFLTGRDEQFF. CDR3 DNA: TGCGCCAGCAGCTTTCTGACAGGGAGGGATGAGCAGTTCTTC. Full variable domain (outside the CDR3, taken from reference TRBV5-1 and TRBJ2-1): KAGVTQTPRYLIKTRGQQVTLSCSPISGHRSVSWYQQTPGQGLQFLFEYFSETQRNKGNFPGRFSGRQFSNSRSEMNVSTLELGDSALYLCASSFLTGRDEQFFGPGTRLTVL.

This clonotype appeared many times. The CDR3 nucleotides read TGTGCCAGCAGCAAGGGCAATGCCGGGACACTTTCTTACGAGCAGTACTTC. This encodes CASSKGNAGTLSYEQYF. This chain connects TRBV21-1 to TRBJ2-7; the D call in the table, TRBD1, was not verified against the DNA. TRBV21-1 is recorded as a pseudogene. The CDR3 covers 17 residues.

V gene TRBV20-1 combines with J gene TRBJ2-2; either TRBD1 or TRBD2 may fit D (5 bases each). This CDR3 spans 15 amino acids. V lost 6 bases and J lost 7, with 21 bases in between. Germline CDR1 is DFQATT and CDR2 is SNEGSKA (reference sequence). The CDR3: CSAPSGTYPGGELFF. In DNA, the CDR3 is TGCAGTGCCCCGTCCGGGACCTATCCCGGCGGGGAGCTGTTTTTT.

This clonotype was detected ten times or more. CDR3 region: CASSPGGGRRSGYTF. The CDR3 DNA follows: TGTGCCAGCAGTCCAGGGGGGGGAAGGCGGTCTGGCTACACCTTC. The chain has TRBV12-3 or TRBV12-4 and TRBJ1-2, with 7 nucleotides matching TRBD1. V lost 5 bases and J lost 7; bases outside the gene matches: 13. This CDR3 spans 15 amino acids.

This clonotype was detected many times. CDR3 in amino acids: CAISPGQMNTEAFF. The CDR3 DNA follows: TGTGCCATCAGCCCGGGACAGATGAACACTGAAGCTTTCTTT. The J gene is TRBJ1-1, the V gene TRBV10-3, with TRBD1 matching 7 bases. The CDR3 has 14 residues. Looked up from germline, CDR1 is ENHRY and CDR2 is SYGVKD. V dropped 6 bases and J dropped 0; count of bases not matched to a gene: 4.